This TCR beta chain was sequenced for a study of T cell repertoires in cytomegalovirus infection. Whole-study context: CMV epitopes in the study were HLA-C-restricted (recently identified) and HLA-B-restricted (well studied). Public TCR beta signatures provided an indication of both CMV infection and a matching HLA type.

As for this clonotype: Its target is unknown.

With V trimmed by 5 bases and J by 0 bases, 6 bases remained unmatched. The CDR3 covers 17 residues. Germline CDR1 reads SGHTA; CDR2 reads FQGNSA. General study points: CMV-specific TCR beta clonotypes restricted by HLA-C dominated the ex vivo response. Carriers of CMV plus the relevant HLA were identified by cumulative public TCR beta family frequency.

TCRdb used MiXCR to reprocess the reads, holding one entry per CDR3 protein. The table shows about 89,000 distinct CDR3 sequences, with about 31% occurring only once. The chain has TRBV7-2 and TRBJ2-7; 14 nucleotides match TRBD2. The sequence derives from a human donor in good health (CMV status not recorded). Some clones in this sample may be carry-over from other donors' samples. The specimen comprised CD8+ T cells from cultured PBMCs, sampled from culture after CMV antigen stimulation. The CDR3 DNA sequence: TGTGCCAGCAGCATGGGACTAGCGGGGGCTAGCTCCTACGAGCAGTACTTC. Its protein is CASSMGLAGASSYEQYF.